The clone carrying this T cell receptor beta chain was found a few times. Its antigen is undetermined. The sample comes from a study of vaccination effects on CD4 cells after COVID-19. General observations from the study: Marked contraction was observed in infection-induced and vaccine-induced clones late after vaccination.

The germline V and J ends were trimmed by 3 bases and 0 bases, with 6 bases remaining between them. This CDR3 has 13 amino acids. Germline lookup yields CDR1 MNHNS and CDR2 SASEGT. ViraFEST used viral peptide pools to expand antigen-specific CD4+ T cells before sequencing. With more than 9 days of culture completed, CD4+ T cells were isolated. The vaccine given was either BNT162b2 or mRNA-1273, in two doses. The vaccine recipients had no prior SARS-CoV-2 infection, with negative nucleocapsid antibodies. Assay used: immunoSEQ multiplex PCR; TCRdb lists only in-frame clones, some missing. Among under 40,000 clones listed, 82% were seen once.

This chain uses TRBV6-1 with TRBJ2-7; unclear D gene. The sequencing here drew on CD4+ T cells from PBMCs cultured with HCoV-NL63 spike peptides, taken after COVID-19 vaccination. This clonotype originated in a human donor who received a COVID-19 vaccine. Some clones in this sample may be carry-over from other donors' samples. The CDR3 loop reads CASSDRSSYEQYV. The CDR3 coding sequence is TGTGCCAGCAGTGACAGGAGCTCCTACGAGCAGTACGTC.